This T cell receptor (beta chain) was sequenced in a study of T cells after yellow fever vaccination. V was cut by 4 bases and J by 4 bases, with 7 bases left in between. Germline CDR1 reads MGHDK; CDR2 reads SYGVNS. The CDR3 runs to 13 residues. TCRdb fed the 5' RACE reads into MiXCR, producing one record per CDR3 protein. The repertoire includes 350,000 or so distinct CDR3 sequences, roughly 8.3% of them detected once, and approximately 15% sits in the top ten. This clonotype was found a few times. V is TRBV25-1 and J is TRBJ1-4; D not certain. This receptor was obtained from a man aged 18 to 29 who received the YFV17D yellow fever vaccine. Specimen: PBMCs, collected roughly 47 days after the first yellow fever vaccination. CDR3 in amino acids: CASSAQYNEKLFF. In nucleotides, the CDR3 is TGTGCCAGCAGTGCACAGTATAATGAAAAACTGTTTTTT.